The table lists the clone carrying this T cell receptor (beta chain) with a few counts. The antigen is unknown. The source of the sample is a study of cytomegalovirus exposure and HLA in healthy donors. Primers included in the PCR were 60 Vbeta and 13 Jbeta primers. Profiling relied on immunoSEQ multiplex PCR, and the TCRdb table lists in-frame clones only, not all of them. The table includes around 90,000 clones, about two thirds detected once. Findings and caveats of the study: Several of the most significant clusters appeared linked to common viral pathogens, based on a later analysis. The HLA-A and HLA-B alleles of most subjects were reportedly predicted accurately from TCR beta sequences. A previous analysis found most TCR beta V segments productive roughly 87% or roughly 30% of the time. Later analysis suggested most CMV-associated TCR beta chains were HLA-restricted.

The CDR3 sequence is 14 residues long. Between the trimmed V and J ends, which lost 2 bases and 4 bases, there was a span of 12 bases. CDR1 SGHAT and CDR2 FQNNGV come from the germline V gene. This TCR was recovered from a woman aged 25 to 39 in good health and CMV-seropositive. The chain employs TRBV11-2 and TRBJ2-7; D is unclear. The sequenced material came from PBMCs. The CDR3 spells CASSLLSGPYEQYF. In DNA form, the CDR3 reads TGTGCCAGCAGCTTATTATCTGGCCCATACGAGCAGTACTTC.